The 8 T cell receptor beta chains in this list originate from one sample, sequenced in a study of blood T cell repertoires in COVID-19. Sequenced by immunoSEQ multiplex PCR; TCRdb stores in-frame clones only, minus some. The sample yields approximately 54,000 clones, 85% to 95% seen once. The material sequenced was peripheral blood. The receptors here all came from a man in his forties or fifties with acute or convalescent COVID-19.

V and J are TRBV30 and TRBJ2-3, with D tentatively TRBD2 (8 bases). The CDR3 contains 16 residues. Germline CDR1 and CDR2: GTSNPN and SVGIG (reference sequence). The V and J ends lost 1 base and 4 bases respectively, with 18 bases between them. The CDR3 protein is CAWSEGAGGGPDTQYF. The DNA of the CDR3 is TGTGCCTGGAGTGAGGGGGCGGGAGGAGGCCCAGATACGCAGTATTTT.

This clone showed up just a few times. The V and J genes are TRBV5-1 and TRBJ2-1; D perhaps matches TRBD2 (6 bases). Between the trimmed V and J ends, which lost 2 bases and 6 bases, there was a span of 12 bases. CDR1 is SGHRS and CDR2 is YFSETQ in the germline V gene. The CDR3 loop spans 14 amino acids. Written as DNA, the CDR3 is TGCGCCAGCAGCTTCGGGACTCCGTCCAATGAGCAGTTCTTC. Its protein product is CASSFGTPSNEQFF. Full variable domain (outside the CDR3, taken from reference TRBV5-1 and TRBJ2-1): KAGVTQTPRYLIKTRGQQVTLSCSPISGHRSVSWYQQTPGQGLQFLFEYFSETQRNKGNFPGRFSGRQFSNSRSEMNVSTLELGDSALYLCASSFGTPSNEQFFGPGTRLTVL.

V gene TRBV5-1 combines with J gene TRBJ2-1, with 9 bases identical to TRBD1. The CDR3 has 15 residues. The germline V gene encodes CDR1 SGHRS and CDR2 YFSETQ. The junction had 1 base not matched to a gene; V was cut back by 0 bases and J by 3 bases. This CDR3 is CASSLGQGGYNEQFF. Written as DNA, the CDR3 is TGCGCCAGCAGCTTGGGACAGGGGGGCTACAATGAGCAGTTCTTC.

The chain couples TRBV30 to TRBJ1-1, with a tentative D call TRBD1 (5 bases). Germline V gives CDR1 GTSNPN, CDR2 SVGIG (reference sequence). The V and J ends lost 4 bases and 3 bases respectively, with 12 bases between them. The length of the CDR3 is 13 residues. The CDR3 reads CAWKGERDTEAFF. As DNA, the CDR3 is TGTGCCTGGAAAGGGGAACGGGACACTGAAGCTTTCTTT.

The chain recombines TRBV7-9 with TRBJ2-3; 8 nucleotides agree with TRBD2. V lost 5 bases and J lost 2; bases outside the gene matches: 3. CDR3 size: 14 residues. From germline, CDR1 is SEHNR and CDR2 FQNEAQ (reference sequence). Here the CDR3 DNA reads TGTGCCAGCAGCCCCGGACTAGCCACAGATACGCAGTATTTT. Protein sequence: CASSPGLATDTQYF. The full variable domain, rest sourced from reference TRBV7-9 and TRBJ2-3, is DTGVSQNPRHKITKRGQNVTFRCDPISEHNRLYWYRQTLGQGPEFLTYFQNEAQLEKSRLLSDRFSAERPKGSFSTLEIQRTEQGDSAMYLCASSPGLATDTQYFGPGTRLTVL.

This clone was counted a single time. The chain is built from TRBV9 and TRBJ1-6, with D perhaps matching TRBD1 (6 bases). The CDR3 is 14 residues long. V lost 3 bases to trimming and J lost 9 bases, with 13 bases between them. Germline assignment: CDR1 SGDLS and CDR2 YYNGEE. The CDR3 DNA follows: TGTGCCAGCAGCGCCACAGGGTTCCCTTCACCCCTCCACTTT. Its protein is CASSATGFPSPLHF.

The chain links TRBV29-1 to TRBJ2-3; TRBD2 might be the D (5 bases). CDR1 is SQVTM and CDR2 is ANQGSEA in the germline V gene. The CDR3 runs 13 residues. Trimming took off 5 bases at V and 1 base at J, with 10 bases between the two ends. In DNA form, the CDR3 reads TGCAGCGTTCTGTCGGAGGGCACAGATACGCAGTATTTT. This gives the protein CSVLSEGTDTQYF.

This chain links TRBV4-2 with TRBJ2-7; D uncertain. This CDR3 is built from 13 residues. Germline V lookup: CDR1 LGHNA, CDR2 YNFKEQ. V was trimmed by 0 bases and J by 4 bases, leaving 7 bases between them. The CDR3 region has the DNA TGTGCCAGCAGCCAAGATACTGTGTACGAGCAGTACTTC. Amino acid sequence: CASSQDTVYEQYF.